The TCR beta chain under discussion was sequenced for a study of blood T cell repertoires in COVID-19. Study-level background: PBMCs, B-cell-depleted T cells, or T cells provided the cDNA or gDNA that made up the material.

In the original analysis: Reference gene primers were amplified, and this amplification served to estimate nucleated cell counts. TCRdb's table, derived via immunoSEQ multiplex PCR, lists solely in-frame clones and lacks some. D and trimming were read from the DNA, whereas the V and J calls and clone size are those reported in that table. The sample carries 90,000 to 110,000 clones, about 85% recorded once. The CDR3 is 16 amino acids. Germline trimming cut 2 bases from V and 3 bases from J; bases unmatched to any gene: 6. Looked up from germline, CDR1 is SEHNR and CDR2 is FQNEAQ (reference sequence).

The source of this sequence is a man aged 50 to 59 with acute or convalescent COVID-19. The chain carries TRBV7-9 and TRBJ2-4; the match to TRBD1 covers 8 bases. The specimen sequenced was peripheral blood. In DNA, the CDR3 is TGTGCCAGCAGCTTACAGGGGGCGCGGGACAAAAACATTCAGTACTTC. This translates into CASSLQGARDKNIQYF.